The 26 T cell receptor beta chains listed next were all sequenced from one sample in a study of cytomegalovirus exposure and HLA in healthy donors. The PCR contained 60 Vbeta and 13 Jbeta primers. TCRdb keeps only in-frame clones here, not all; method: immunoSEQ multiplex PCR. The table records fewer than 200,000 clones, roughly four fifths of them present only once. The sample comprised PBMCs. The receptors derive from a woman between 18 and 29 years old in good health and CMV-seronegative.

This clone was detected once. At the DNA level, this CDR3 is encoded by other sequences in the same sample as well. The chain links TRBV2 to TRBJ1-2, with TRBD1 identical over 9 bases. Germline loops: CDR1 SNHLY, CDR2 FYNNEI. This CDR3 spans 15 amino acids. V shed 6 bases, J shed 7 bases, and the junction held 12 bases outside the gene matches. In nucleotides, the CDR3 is TGTGCCAGCAGGAAGGGGACAGGGACTCCTACTGGCTACACCTTC. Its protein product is CASRKGTGTPTGYTF. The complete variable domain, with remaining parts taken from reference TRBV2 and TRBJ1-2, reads EPEVTQTPSHQVTQMGQEVILRCVPISNHLYFYWYRQILGQKVEFLVSFYNNEISEKSEIFDDQFSVERPDGSNFTLKIRSTKLEDSAMYFCASRKGTGTPTGYTFGSGTRLTVV.

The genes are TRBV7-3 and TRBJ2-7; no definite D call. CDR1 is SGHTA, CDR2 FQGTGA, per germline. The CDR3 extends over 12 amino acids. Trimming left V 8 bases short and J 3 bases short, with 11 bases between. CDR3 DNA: TGTGCCAGCCTTTACCCTAACTACGAGCAGTACTTC. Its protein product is CASLYPNYEQYF. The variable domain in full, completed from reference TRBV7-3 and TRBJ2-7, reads GAGVSQTPSNKVTEKGKYVELRCDPISGHTALYWYRQSLGQGPEFLIYFQGTGAADDSGLPNDRFFAVRPEGSVSTLKIQRTERGDSAVYLCASLYPNYEQYFGPGTRLTVT.

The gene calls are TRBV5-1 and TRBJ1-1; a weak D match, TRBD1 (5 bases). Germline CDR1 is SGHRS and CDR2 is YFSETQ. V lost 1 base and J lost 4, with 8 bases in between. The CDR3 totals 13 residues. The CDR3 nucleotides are TGCGCCAGCAGCTTGTCCAGGGCCACTGAAGCTTTCTTT. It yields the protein CASSLSRATEAFF.

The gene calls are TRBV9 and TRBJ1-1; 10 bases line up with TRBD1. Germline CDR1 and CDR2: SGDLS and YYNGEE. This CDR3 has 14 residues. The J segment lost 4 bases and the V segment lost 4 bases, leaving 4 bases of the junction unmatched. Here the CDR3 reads CASSPRQGATEAFF. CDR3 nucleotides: TGTGCCAGCAGCCCCCGACAGGGGGCCACTGAAGCTTTCTTT.

The CDR3 sequence: CASSLVHGNGELFF. CDR3 coding DNA: TGTGCCAGCAGCTTGGTACACGGGAACGGGGAGCTGTTTTTT. The chain recombines TRBV5-5 with TRBJ2-2; TRBD2 might be the D (5 bases). Germline V gene sequence: CDR1 SGHKS, CDR2 YYEKEE (reference sequence). The ends were cut back, 0 bases at V and 7 bases at J, with 10 bases in the middle. CDR3 length equals 14 residues.

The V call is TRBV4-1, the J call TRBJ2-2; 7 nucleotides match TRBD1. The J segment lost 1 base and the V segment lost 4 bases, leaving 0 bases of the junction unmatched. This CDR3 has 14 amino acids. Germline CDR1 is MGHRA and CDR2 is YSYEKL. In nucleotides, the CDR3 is TGCGCCAGCAGCCGGACAGGGAACACCGGGGAGCTGTTTTTT. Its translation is CASSRTGNTGELFF.

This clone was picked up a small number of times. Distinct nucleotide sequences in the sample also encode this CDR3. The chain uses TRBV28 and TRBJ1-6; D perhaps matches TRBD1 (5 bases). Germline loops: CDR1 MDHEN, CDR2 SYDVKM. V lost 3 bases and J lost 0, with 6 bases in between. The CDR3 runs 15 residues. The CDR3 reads CASSLGGSYNSPLHF. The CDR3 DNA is TGTGCCAGCAGTTTGGGGGGCTCCTATAATTCACCCCTCCACTTT.

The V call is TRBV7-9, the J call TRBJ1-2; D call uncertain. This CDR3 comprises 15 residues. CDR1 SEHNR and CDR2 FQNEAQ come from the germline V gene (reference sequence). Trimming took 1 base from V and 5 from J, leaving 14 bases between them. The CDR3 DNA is TGTGCCAGCAGCTTAGAAGAAGGGAGAGGGTATGGCTACACCTTC. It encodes CASSLEEGRGYGYTF.

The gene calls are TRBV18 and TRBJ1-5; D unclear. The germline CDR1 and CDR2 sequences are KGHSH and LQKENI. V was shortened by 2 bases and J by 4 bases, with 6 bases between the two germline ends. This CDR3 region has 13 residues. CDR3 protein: CASSPTENQPQHF. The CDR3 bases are TGTGCCAGCTCACCAACAGAGAATCAGCCCCAGCATTTT.

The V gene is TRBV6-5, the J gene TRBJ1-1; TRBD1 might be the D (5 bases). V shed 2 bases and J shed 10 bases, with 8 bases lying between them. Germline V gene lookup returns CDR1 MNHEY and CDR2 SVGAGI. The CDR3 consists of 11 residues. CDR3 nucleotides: TGTGCCAGCAGTTACCAGGGTGGAGCTTTCTTT. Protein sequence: CASSYQGGAFF.

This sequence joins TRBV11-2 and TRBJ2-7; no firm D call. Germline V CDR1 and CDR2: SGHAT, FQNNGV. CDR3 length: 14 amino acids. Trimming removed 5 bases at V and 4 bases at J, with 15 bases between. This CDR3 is CASSAAAYDYEQYF. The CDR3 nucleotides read TGTGCCAGCAGCGCGGCCGCGTACGATTACGAGCAGTACTTC.

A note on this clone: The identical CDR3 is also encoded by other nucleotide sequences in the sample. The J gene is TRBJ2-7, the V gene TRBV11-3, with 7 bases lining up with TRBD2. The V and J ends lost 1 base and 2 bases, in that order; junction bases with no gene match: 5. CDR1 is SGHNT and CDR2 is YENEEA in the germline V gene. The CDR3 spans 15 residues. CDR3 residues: CASSLAGGSTYEQYF. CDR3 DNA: TGTGCCAGCAGCTTAGCTGGCGGGAGTACCTACGAGCAGTACTTC.

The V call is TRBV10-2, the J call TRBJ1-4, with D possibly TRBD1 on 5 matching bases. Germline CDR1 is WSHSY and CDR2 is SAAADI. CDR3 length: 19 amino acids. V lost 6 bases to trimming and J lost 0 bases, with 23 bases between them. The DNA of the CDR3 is TGCGCCAGCAGACCCATAGGTGGGGCAGACCTTACAACTAATGAAAAACTGTTTTTT. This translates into CASRPIGGADLTTNEKLFF.

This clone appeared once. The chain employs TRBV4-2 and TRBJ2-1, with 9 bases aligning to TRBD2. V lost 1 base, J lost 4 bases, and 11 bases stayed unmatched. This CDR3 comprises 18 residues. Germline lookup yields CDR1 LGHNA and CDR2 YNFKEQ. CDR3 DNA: TGTGCCAGCAGCCAAGGCCGGGAGCGGGGGGCAAGGTACAATGAGCAGTTCTTC. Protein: CASSQGRERGARYNEQFF.

CDR3 sequence reads: CASSIPTVLTTEAFF. CDR3 DNA sequence: TGTGCCAGTAGTATCCCGACAGTTTTGACCACTGAAGCTTTCTTT. The V call is TRBV19, the J call TRBJ1-1, with a possible D match to TRBD1 (5 bases). V dropped 3 bases and J dropped 4 bases, with 15 bases sitting between them. This CDR3 comprises 15 residues. Per germline, CDR1 LNHDA and CDR2 SQIVND (reference sequence).

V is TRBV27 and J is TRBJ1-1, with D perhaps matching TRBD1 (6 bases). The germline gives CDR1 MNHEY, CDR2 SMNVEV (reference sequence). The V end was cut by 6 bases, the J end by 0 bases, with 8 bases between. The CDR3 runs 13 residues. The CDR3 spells CASRQGLNTEAFF. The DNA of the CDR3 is TGTGCCAGCAGACAGGGTTTGAACACTGAAGCTTTCTTT.

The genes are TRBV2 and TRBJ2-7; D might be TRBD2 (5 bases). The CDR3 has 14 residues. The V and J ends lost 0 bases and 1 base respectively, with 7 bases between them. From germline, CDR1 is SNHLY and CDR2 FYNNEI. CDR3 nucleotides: TGTGCCAGCAGTGAAGCTCGGGGTTCCTACGAGCAGTACTTC. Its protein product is CASSEARGSYEQYF.

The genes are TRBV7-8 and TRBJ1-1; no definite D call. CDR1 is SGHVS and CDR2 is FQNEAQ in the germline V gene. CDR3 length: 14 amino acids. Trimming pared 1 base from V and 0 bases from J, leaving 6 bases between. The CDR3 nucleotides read TGTGCCAGCAGCTTAGGTCAGTTGAACACTGAAGCTTTCTTT. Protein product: CASSLGQLNTEAFF.

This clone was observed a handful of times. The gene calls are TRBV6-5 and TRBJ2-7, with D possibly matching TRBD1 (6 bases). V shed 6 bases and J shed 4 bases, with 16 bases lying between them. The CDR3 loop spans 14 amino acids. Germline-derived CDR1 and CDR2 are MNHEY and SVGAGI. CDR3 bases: TGTGCCAGCAGGCCCTGGGCAGGGGCGTACGAGCAGTACTTC. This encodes CASRPWAGAYEQYF.

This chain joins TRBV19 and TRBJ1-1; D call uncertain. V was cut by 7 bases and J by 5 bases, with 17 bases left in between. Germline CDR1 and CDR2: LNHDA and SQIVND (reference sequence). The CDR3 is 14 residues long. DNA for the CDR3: TGTGCCAGTACCAACTTCCCGCGGAGGACTGAAGCTTTCTTT. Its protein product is CASTNFPRRTEAFF.

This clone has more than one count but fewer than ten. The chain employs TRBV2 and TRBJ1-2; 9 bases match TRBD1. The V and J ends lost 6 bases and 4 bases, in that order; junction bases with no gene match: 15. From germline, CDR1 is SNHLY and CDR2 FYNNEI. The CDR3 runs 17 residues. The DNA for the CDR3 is TGTGCCAGCAGGGGGGGACAGGGCGTCTGGTCTGGCTATGGCTACACCTTC. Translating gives CASRGGQGVWSGYGYTF. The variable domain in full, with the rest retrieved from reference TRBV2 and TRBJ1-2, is EPEVTQTPSHQVTQMGQEVILRCVPISNHLYFYWYRQILGQKVEFLVSFYNNEISEKSEIFDDQFSVERPDGSNFTLKIRSTKLEDSAMYFCASRGGQGVWSGYGYTFGSGTRLTVV.

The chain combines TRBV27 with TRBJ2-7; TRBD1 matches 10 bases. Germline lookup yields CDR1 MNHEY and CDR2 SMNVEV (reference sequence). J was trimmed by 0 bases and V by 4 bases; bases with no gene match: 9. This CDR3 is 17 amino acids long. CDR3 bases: TGTGCCAGCAGTTCCCACTTCGACAGGGGGCACTCCTACGAGCAGTACTTC. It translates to CASSSHFDRGHSYEQYF.

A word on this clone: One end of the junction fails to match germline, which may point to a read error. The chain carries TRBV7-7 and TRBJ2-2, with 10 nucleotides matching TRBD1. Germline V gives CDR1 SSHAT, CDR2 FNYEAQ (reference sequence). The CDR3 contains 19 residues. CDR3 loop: CASSLREGQGELDTGELFF. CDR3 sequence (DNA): TGTGCTAGCAGCTTACGGGAAGGACAGGGGGAATTGGACACCGGGGAGCTGTTTTTT.

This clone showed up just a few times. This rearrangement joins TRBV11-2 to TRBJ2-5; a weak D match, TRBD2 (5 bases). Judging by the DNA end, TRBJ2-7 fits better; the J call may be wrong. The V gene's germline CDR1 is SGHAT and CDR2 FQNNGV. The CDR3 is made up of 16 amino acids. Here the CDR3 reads CASSPISGSHSYEQYF. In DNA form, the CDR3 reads TGTGCCAGCAGCCCGATATCGGGGTCCCACTCCTACGAGCAGTACTTC.

The CDR3 coding sequence is TGTGCCAGCAGCTTGGAGAGGCATCAGCCCCAGCATTTT. It encodes CASSLERHQPQHF. This chain links TRBV5-4 with TRBJ1-5; D is ambiguous. Trimming cost V 0 bases and J 5 bases, with 6 bases left between them. This CDR3 is 13 amino acids long. In germline, CDR1 is SGHNT, CDR2 YYREEE (reference sequence).

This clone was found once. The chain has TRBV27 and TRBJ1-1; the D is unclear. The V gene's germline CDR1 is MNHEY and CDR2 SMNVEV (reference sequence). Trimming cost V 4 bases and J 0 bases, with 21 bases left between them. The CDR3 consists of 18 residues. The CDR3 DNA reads TGTGCCAGCAGTTCCAGTTTCCCCGGGTACGGGATGAACACTGAAGCTTTCTTT. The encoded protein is CASSSSFPGYGMNTEAFF.